Sequencing of this TCR beta chain was carried out in a study of T cell repertoires in cytomegalovirus infection. Findings and caveats of the study: Ex vivo responses were dominated by HLA-C-restricted CMV-specific TCR beta clonotypes.

TCRdb passed the reads through MiXCR, listing each CDR3 protein once. Altogether about 160,000 distinct CDR3 sequences are present, 17% being singletons, with the ten largest covering 15% to 20%. This clonotype was recorded a few times. The antigen remains unidentified. This CDR3 has 15 amino acids. V dropped 1 base and J dropped 6; count of bases not matched to a gene: 9. CDR1 is SEHNR, CDR2 FQNEAQ, per germline (reference sequence). This receptor was obtained from a human donor in good health (CMV status not recorded). Some clones in this sample may be carry-over from other donors' samples. V and J are TRBV7-9 and TRBJ2-7; the match to TRBD2 covers 7 bases. Material for sequencing was CD8+ T cells from PBMCs. CDR3 nucleotide sequence: TGTGCCAGCAGCTTAGGGGCTAGCGGTCCCCTCGAGCAGTACTTC. Protein: CASSLGASGPLEQYF.